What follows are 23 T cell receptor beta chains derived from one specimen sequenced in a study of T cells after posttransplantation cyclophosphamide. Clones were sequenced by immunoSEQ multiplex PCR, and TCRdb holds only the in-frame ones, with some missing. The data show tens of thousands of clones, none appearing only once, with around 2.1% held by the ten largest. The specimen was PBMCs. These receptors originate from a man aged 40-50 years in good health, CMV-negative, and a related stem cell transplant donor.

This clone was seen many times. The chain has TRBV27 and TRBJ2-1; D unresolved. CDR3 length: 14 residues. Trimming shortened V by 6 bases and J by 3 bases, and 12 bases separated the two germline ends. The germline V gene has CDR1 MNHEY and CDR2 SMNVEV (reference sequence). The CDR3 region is CASSHSRVYNEQFF. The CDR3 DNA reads TGTGCCAGCAGCCACAGCCGAGTCTACAATGAGCAGTTCTTC.

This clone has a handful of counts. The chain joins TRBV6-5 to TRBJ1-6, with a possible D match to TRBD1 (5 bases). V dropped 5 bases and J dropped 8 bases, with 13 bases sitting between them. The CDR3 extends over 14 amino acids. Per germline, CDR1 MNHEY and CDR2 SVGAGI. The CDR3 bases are TGTGCCAGCAGTGAAGTGGACACCTATTCACCCCTCCACTTT. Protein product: CASSEVDTYSPLHF.

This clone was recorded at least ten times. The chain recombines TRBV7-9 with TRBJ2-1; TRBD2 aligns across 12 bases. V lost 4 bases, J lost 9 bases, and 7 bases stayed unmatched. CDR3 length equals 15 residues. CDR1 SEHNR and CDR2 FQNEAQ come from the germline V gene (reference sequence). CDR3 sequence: CASSSHTSGRTEQFF. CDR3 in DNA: TGTGCCAGCAGCTCCCACACTAGCGGGAGGACTGAGCAGTTCTTC.

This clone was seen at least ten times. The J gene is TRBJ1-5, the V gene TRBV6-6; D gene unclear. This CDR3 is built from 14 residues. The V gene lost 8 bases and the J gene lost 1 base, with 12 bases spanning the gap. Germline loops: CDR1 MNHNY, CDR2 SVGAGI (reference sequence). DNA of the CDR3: TGTGCCAGCCAGCGAAGAAAGAGCAATCAGCCCCAGCATTTT. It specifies CASQRRKSNQPQHF.

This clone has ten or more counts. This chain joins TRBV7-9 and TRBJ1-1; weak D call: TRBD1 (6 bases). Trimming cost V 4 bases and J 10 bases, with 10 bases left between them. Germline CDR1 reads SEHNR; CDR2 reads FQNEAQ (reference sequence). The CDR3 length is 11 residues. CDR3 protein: CASSSGQTAFF. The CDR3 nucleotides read TGTGCCAGCAGCTCCGGACAGACAGCTTTCTTT.

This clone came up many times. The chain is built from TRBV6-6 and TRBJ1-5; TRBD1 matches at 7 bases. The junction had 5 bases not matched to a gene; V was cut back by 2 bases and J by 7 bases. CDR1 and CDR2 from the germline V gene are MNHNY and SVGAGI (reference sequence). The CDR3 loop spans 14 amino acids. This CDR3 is CASSYVGGRQPQHF. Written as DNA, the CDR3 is TGTGCCAGCAGTTACGTAGGGGGCCGGCAGCCCCAGCATTTT.

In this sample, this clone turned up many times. The CDR3 nucleotides are TGTGCCAGGGGAGGCGTCCTTATAGATACGCAGTATTTT. This sequence encodes CARGGVLIDTQYF. The J gene is TRBJ2-3, the V gene TRBV2, with D tentatively TRBD2 (6 bases). Germline CDR1 SNHLY, CDR2 FYNNEI. With 9 bases removed from V and 5 bases from J, the gap between germline ends came to 15 bases. This CDR3 has 13 residues.

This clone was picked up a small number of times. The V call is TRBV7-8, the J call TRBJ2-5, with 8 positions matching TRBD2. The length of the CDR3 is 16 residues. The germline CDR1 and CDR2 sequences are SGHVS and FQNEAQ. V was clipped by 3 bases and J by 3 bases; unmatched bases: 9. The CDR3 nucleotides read TGTGCCAGCAGCTTCAAAGCGGGGGAGTGGGAAGAGACCCAGTACTTC. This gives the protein CASSFKAGEWEETQYF.

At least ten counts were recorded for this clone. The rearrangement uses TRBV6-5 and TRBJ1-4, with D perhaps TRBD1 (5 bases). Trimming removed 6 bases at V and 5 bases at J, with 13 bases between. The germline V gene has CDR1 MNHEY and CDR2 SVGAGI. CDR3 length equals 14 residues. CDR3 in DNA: TGTGCCAGCAGCTCCCAGGGTGGGAATGAAAAACTGTTTTTT. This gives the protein CASSSQGGNEKLFF.

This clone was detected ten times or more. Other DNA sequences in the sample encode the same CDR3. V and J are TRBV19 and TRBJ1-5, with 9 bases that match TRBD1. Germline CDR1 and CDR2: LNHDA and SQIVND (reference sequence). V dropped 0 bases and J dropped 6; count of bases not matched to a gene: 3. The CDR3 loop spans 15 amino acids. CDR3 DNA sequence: TGTGCCAGTAGTATAGAGACAGGGGGAGGTCAGCCCCAGCATTTT. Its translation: CASSIETGGGQPQHF.

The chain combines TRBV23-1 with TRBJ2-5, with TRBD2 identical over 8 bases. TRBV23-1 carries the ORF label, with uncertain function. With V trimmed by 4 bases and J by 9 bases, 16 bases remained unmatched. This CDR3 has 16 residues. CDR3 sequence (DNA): TGCGCCAGCAGTCCCGGGGGGGTGACTACCCAGTGGGCCCAGTACTTC. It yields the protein CASSPGGVTTQWAQYF.

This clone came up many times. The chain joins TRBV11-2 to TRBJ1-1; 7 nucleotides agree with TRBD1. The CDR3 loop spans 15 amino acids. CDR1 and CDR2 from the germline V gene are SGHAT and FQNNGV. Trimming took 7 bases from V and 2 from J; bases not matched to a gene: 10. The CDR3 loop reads CASKGQTTHNTEAFF. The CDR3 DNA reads TGTGCCAGCAAGGGACAGACGACTCACAACACTGAAGCTTTCTTT.

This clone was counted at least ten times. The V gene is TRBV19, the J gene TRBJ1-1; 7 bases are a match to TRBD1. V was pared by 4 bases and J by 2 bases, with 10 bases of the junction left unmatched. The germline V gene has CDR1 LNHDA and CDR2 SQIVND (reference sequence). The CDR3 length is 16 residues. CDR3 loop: CASSTPTGSVNTEAFF. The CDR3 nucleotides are TGTGCCAGTAGTACCCCGACAGGGAGCGTAAACACTGAAGCTTTCTTT.

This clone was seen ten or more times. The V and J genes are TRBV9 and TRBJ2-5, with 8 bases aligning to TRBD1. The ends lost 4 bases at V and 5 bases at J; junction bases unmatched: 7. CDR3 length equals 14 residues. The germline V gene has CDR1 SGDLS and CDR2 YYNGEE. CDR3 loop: CASSTRTGMETQYF. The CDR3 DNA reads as TGTGCCAGCAGCACCCGGACAGGGATGGAGACCCAGTACTTC.

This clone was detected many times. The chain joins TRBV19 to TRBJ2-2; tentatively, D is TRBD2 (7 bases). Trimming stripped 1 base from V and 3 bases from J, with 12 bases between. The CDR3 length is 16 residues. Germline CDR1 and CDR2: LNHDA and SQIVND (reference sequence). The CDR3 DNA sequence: TGTGCCAGTAGTATAGTTCAGGGGAGGGACACCGGGGAGCTGTTTTTT. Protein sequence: CASSIVQGRDTGELFF.

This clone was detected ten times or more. CDR3 bases: TGTGCCAGCAAAGGACAGGGAGACAATCAGCCCCAGCATTTT. This gives the protein CASKGQGDNQPQHF. This chain joins TRBV6-5 and TRBJ1-5, with 8 bases aligning to TRBD1. V gave up 7 bases and J gave up 3 bases; unmatched junction bases: 5. This CDR3 has 14 amino acids. Looked up from germline, CDR1 is MNHEY and CDR2 is SVGAGI.

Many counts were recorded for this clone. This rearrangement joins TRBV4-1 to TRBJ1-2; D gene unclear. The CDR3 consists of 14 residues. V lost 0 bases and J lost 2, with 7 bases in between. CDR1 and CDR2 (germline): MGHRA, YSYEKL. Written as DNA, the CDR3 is TGCGCCAGCAGCCAAGAGACTGAGAACTATGGCTACACCTTC. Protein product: CASSQETENYGYTF.

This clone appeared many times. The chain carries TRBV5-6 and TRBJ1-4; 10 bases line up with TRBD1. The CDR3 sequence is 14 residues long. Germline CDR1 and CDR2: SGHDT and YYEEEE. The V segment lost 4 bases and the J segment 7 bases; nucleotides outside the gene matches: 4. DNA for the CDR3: TGTGCCAGCAGCCCCGGGGACAGGGGTGAAAAACTGTTTTTT. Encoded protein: CASSPGDRGEKLFF.

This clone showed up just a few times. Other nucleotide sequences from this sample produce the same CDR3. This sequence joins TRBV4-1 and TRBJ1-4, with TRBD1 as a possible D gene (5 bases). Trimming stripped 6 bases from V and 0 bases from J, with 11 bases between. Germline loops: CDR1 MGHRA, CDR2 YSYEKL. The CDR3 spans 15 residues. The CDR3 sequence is CASRPTGATNEKLFF. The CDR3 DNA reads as TGCGCCAGCAGACCCACGGGGGCAACTAATGAAAAACTGTTTTTT.

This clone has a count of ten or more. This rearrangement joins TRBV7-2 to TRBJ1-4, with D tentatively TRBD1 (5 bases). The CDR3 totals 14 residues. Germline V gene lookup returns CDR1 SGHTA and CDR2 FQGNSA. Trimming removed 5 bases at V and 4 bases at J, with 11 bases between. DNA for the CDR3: TGTGCCAGCAGCCGACAGATTCGTAATGAAAAACTGTTTTTT. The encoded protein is CASSRQIRNEKLFF.

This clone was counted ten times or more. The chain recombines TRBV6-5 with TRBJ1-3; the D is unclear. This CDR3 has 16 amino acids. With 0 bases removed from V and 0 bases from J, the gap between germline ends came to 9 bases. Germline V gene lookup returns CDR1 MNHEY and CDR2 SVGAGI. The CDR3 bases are TGTGCCAGCAGTTACTCTATCTCGAGCTCTGGAAACACCATATATTTT. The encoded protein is CASSYSISSSGNTIYF.

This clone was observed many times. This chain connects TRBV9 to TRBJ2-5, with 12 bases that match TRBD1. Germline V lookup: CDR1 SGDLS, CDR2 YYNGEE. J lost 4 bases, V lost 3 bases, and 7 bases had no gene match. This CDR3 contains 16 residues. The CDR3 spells CASSGGTGGFGETQYF. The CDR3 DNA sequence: TGTGCCAGCAGCGGCGGGACAGGGGGCTTTGGAGAGACCCAGTACTTC.

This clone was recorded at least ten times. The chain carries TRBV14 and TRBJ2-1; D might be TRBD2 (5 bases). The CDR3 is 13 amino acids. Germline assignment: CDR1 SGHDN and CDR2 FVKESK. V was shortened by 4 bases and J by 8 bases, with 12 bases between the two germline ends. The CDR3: CASSPDLRDEQFF. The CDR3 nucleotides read TGTGCCAGCAGCCCCGACCTGAGGGATGAGCAGTTCTTC. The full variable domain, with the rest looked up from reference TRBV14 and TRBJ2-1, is EAGVTQFPSHSVIEKGQTVTLRCDPISGHDNLYWYRRVMGKEIKFLLHFVKESKQDESGMPNNRFLAERTGGTYSTLKVQPAELEDSGVYFCASSPDLRDEQFFGPGTRLTVL.